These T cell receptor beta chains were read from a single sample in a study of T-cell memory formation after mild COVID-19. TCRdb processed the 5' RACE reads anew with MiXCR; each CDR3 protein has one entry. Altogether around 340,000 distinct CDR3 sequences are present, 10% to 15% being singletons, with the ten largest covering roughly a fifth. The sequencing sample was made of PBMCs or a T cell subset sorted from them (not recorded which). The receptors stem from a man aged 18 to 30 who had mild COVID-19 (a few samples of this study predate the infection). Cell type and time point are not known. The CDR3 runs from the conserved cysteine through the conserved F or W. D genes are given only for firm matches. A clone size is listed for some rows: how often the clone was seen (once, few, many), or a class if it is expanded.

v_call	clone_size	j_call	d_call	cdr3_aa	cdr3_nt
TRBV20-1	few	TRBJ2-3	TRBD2	CSAPLAGSTDTQYF	TGCAGTGCCCCACTAGCGGGGAGCACAGATACGCAGTATTTT
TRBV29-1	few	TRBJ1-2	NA	CSVDGQSYGYTF	TGCAGCGTTGATGGGCAGAGCTATGGCTACACCTTC
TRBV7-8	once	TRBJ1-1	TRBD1	CASSLRTGWGTEAFF	TGTGCCAGCAGCTTACGGACAGGGTGGGGAACTGAAGCTTTCTTT
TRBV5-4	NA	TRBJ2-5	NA	CASSLVDSQETQYF	TGTGCCAGCAGCTTAGTGGACAGCCAAGAGACCCAGTACTTC
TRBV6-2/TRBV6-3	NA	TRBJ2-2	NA	CASSWGAGELFF	TGTGCCAGCTCGTGGGGGGCCGGGGAGCTGTTTTTT
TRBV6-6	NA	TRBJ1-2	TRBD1	CASSQVAGQGFRGNYGYTF	TGTGCCAGCAGTCAAGTCGCGGGACAGGGTTTTAGGGGTAACTATGGCTACACCTTC
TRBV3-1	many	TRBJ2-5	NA	CASSPRGETQYF	TGTGCCAGCAGTCCGAGGGGAGAGACCCAGTACTTC
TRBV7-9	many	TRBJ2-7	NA	CASSPTPNYEQYF	TGTGCCAGCAGCCCTACACCAAACTACGAGCAGTACTTC
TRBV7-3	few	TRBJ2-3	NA	CASSSGTQLSTDTQYF	TGTGCCAGCAGCTCAGGGACCCAACTGAGCACAGATACGCAGTATTTT
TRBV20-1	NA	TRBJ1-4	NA	CSARDENRVELFF	TGCAGTGCTAGAGATGAGAATCGGGTGGAACTGTTTTTT
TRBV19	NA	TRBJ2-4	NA	CASSRSRENIQYF	TGTGCCAGTAGCCGGAGCCGGGAAAACATTCAGTACTTC
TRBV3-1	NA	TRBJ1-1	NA	CASSQVGGSTEAFF	TGTGCCAGCAGCCAAGTCGGGGGATCCACTGAAGCTTTCTTT
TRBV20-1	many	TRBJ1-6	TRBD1	CSAYPGAGGSPLHF	TGCAGTGCTTACCCGGGTGCAGGGGGTTCACCCCTCCACTTT
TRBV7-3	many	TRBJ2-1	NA	CASSLRGNEQFF	TGTGCCAGCAGCTTAAGGGGGAATGAGCAGTTCTTC
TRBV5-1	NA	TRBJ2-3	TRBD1	CASSEGTGPDTQYF	TGCGCCAGCAGCGAGGGGACAGGGCCAGATACGCAGTATTTT
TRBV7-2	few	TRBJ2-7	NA	CASSLSLVGEQYF	TGTGCCAGCAGCTTGTCCCTAGTTGGCGAGCAGTACTTC
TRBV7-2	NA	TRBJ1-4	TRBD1	CASSHPGQGDEKLFF	TGTGCCAGCAGCCACCCGGGACAGGGTGATGAAAAACTGTTTTTT
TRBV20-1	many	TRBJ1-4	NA	CSARGIVEVSSEKLFF	TGCAGTGCTAGAGGAATAGTGGAGGTTTCTAGTGAAAAACTGTTTTTT
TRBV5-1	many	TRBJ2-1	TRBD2	CASWVASGGFYNEQFF	TGCGCCAGCTGGGTGGCTAGCGGGGGTTTCTACAATGAGCAGTTCTTC
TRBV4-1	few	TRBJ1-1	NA	CASSRGRGEAFF	TGCGCCAGCAGCCGGGGGAGGGGTGAAGCTTTCTTT
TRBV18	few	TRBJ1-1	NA	CASSPIGPTENTEAFF	TGTGCCAGCTCACCCATTGGACCGACTGAGAACACTGAAGCTTTCTTT
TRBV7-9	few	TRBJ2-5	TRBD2	CASSFPSSGGLQETQYF	TGTGCCAGCAGCTTCCCGTCTAGCGGGGGCCTCCAAGAGACCCAGTACTTC
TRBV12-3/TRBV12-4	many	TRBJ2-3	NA	CASSFGPFTDTQYF	TGTGCCAGCAGTTTTGGACCATTCACAGATACGCAGTATTTT
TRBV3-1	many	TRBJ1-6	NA	CASSQDRVGSPLHF	TGTGCCAGCAGCCAAGATAGGGTAGGATCACCCCTCCACTTT
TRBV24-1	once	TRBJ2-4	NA	CATKILGALAKNIQYF	TGTGCCACCAAGATCCTCGGGGCACTAGCCAAAAACATTCAGTACTTC
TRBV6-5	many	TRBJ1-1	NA	CASSYWGGGNTEAFF	TGTGCCAGCAGTTACTGGGGCGGTGGGAACACTGAAGCTTTCTTT
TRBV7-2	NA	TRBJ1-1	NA	CASSQMRVAGAEAFF	TGTGCCAGCAGCCAAATGAGGGTGGCCGGCGCTGAAGCTTTCTTT
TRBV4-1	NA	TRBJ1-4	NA	CASSLAVREKLFF	TGCGCCAGCAGCCTGGCGGTTCGAGAAAAACTGTTTTTT
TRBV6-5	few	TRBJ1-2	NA	CASKETGNYGYTF	TGTGCCAGCAAAGAAACAGGGAACTATGGCTACACCTTC
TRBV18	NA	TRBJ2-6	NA	CASSPPWGLGANVLTF	TGTGCCAGCTCACCACCTTGGGGGCTTGGGGCCAACGTCCTGACTTTC
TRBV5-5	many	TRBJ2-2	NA	CASSLSSGAGELFF	TGTGCCAGCAGCTTGTCGTCGGGGGCCGGGGAGCTGTTTTTT
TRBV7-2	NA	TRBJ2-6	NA	CASSAVGANVLTF	TGTGCCAGCAGTGCAGTCGGGGCCAACGTCCTGACTTTC
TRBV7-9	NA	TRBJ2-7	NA	CASTGQGGHYEQYF	TGTGCCAGCACCGGACAGGGAGGGCACTACGAGCAGTACTTC
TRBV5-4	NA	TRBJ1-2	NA	CASSLGRARAGNGYTF	TGTGCCAGCAGCTTGGGTCGGGCCAGGGCGGGAAACGGCTACACCTTC
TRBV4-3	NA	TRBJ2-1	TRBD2	CASSQGGTRINNEQFF	TGCGCCAGCAGCCAAGGTGGGACTAGAATCAACAATGAGCAGTTCTTC
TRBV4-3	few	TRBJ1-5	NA	CASSQDIRDQPQHF	TGCGCCAGCAGCCAAGATATCCGGGATCAGCCCCAGCATTTT
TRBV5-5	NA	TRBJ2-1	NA	CASSPILRSSYNEQFF	TGTGCCAGCAGCCCCATCTTGAGGAGCTCCTACAATGAGCAGTTCTTC
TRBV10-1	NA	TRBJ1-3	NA	CARSESMEAGNTIYF	TGCGCCAGAAGTGAGTCAATGGAGGCTGGAAACACCATATATTTT
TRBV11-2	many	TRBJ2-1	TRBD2	CASSLAATGMAGGPFF	TGTGCCAGCAGCTTAGCCGCGACAGGCATGGCGGGGGGGCCGTTCTTC
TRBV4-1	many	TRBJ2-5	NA	CASSQRGGGETQYF	TGCGCCAGCAGCCAAAGGGGAGGGGGCGAGACCCAGTACTTC
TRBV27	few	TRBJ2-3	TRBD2	CASSLMTSGRADTQYF	TGTGCCAGCAGTTTAATGACTAGCGGGCGGGCAGATACGCAGTATTTT
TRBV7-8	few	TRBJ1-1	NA	CASSLARWGNTEAFF	TGTGCCAGCAGCTTAGCGCGGTGGGGAAACACTGAAGCTTTCTTT
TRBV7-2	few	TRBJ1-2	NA	CASSLVADPRYGYTF	TGTGCCAGCAGCTTAGTGGCAGACCCACGCTATGGCTACACCTTC
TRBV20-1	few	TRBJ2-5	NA	CSARRSGGRETQYF	TGCAGTGCTAGGAGGTCGGGGGGCCGGGAGACCCAGTACTTC
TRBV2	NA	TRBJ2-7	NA	CASSDRQYYYEQYF	TGTGCCAGCAGTGACAGGCAGTACTACTACGAGCAGTACTTC
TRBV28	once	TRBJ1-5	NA	CASTPRGLGSNQPQHF	TGTGCCAGCACCCCCAGAGGGCTTGGAAGCAATCAGCCCCAGCATTTT
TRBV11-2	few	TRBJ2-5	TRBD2	CASSFSPGLVSF	TGTGCCAGCAGCTTTTCTCCGGGACTAGTGTCCTTC
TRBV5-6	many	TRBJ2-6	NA	CASSLRGANVLTF	TGTGCCAGCAGCTTACGCGGGGCCAACGTCCTGACTTTC
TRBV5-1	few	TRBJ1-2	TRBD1	CASSSRDRGAYGYTF	TGCGCCAGCAGCTCCCGGGACAGGGGGGCCTATGGCTACACCTTC
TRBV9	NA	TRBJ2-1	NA	CASSVKGGTYNEQFF	TGTGCCAGCAGCGTAAAGGGGGGGACCTACAATGAGCAGTTCTTC
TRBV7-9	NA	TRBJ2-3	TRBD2	CASSTMTSGDADTQYF	TGTGCCAGCAGCACAATGACTAGCGGGGACGCAGATACGCAGTATTTT
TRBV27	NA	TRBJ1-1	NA	CASSPLGGRVNTEAFF	TGTGCCAGCAGCCCCCTGGGTGGGAGGGTGAACACTGAAGCTTTCTTT
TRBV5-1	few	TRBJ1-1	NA	CASSFGRGSTEAFF	TGCGCCAGCAGCTTCGGCAGGGGAAGCACTGAAGCTTTCTTT